The present T cell receptor (beta chain) was sequenced within a study of T cell responses to AZD1222 COVID-19 vaccine. This table comes from immunoSEQ multiplex PCR, and its TCRdb copy is limited to in-frame clones, with some not included. This table holds roughly 120,000 clones, roughly 87% found once. Only one count was recorded for this clone. The V gene lost 5 bases and the J gene lost 0 bases, with 14 bases spanning the gap. CDR1 is MDHEN and CDR2 is SYDVKM in the germline V gene. The CDR3 consists of 16 residues. V and J are TRBV28 and TRBJ1-5, with D uncertain. The source of this sequence is an adult in good health. This sample comprised peripheral blood, obtained on day 0 of AZD1222 vaccination. The CDR3: CASSTRLHYSNQPQHF. The CDR3 region has the DNA TGTGCCAGCAGTACCCGACTCCATTATAGCAATCAGCCCCAGCATTTT.